This T cell receptor beta chain was identified during a study of T cells in Graves' hyperthyroidism and ophthalmopathy (dated by TCRdb to the late 2010s). Notes on the research overall: TCR V-J signatures able to tell the groups apart were searched for in a discovery cohort of 90 to 100 patients, of whom around 43 had Graves' ophthalmopathy and about 60 had stable Graves' hyperthyroidism. Whether ophthalmopathy could be predicted prospectively was tested in an independent validation cohort made up of 18 hyperthyroidism patients plus 17 patients who later progressed to ophthalmopathy. The 100 discovery patients were randomly split 7:3 into training and test sets. In roughly six Graves' hyperthyroidism patients, the study also compared T-cell repertoires from thyroid tissue with T-cell repertoires from blood. After blood sampling, hyperthyroidism patients were treated with methimazole at a starting dose of 30 mg daily, and ophthalmopathy patients were treated with high-dose intravenous methylprednisolone. TCR Vbeta CDR3 sequencing of 130 to 150 peripheral blood samples (under 45 ophthalmopathy, roughly 74 hyperthyroidism and some 17 progressor patients) is reported in the paper. Broad study findings and their caveats: In cross-validation, a model built on a 13 V-J signature told ophthalmopathy apart from stable hyperthyroidism with approximately 90% sensitivity and about 81% specificity, and in testing the same model reached 80%/75%. Most expanded thyroid clonotypes (frequency above 0.001) were also detected in blood, suggesting blood repertoires may reflect thyroid immune responses. No statistical method was used to fix the sample size in advance, and group allocation was not hidden from the investigators. In validation, the model predicted progression to ophthalmopathy with over 65% sensitivity and 72% to 75% specificity, a median of about 6 months before onset.

Remarks on this clonotype: The target of this receptor is not known. One base away there is no much larger clone; base qualities are not given.

A patient counted as having stable Graves' hyperthyroidism if no progression to ophthalmopathy occurred over 18 months of follow-up. Hyperthyroidism patients were newly diagnosed, with disease duration under 2 months, and aged 18 to 65 years. Exclusion was applied to patients with uncontrolled infections, other autoimmune diseases, pregnancy or lactation. Clinical symptoms, serum thyroxine and TRAb, thyroid ultrasound, and orbital computed tomography formed the basis for the diagnoses. Total RNA was extracted with Trizol reagent, and quality was checked on an Agilent 2100 Bioanalyzer. The TCR beta CDR3 regions were amplified from RNA transcripts. For the first round of RT-PCR on the TCR CDR3, the HTBI primer set was used together with the Qiagen OneStep RT-PCR kit. The libraries were constructed in a second round of multiplex PCR and then size-selected and purified. Libraries were sequenced paired-end with 100 bp reads on an Illumina HiSeq2000. In the paper's pipeline: SOAPnuke was used to process the raw data, removing reads that contained adapters or uncalled bases, had a mean Phred below 15, or lacked an exact match to the constant primer or identifier. High-quality paired reads were merged using COPE v1.2.5, and each unique nucleotide sequence was defined as a clonotype. Clonotypes were aligned to IMGT TRBV, TRBD and TRBJ reference segments using MiTCR v1.1. Analysis was restricted to V-J combinations with a frequency above 0.0001, which covered 99% to 99.2% of repertoires. The TCS score was defined as F50 (clonal expansion) divided by E x V (chaos), with BLOSUM62-based TCRdist calculated between CDR3 peptides within each V-J. Welch's t-statistics and random forest reduced 514 V-J features to around 14, which were used in a naive Bayes classifier (R e1071). TCRdb applied fastp at Q25 and MiXCR to the public reads, then kept only in-frame beta chains. Each CDR3 protein gets just one entry, which takes the most common genes and DNA from the rows behind it. TCRdb's processing, not the authors' own work, is the source of the V and J calls. The sample contains about 560,000 distinct CDR3 sequences, around 42% of them found a single time. The ten largest clones add up to 8.2% of the sample.

V loses 6 bases of germline sequence and J loses 1 base, and the interval between the two ends is 21 bases. For CDR1 and CDR2, the germline V gene lists SGHTA and FQGNSA. Reading from cysteine to phenylalanine, the CDR3 counts 17 amino acids. CDR3 DNA only is kept here, 51 bases in frame from base 1. Recombination connected TRBV7-2 to TRBJ2-5; the D region possibly corresponds to TRBD1 (5 bases align). The sequenced sample consisted of peripheral blood or thyroid tissue (not recorded which). This TCR was sampled from a woman under 30 with Graves' hyperthyroidism. Donor details come from another sample of the same person, matched by shared clones. This receptor carries the CDR3 CASRTHFGQTGQETQYF. DNA sequence: TGTGCCAGCAGAACCCACTTCGGACAAACCGGCCAAGAGACCCAGTACTTC.